This paragraph covers one T cell receptor beta chain sequence. Its antigen is not identified. Other nucleotide sequences in the sample specify the same CDR3. Positively selected for CCR7, the CD45RO-negative cells used as naive CD8 cells excluded terminally differentiated effector memory CD45RA+ cells. Produced via immunoSEQ multiplex PCR; TCRdb's table is partial and in-frame only. The sample shows about 2 million clones, 85% to 95% of them seen only once. The sample is drawn from a study of shared clonotypes between healthy human individuals. General study points: Incompleteness in sorted-subset sequencing, despite large depth, was shown by rarefaction. Clonotypes not shared had lower generation probabilities than those common to all four donors.

The sequencing input was naive CD8+ T cells sorted from blood. This TCR was recovered from a man between 18 and 35 years old in good health.

The CDR3 region has the DNA TGTGCCAGCAGAGGGCGACAGGGCACAGATACGCAGTATTTT. Translation gives CASRGRQGTDTQYF. V usage is TRBV2 and J usage is TRBJ2-3, with a tentative D call TRBD1 (6 bases). Germline V lookup: CDR1 SNHLY, CDR2 FYNNEI. This CDR3 has 14 residues. V lost 6 bases and J 1 base, leaving 11 bases between the germline ends.